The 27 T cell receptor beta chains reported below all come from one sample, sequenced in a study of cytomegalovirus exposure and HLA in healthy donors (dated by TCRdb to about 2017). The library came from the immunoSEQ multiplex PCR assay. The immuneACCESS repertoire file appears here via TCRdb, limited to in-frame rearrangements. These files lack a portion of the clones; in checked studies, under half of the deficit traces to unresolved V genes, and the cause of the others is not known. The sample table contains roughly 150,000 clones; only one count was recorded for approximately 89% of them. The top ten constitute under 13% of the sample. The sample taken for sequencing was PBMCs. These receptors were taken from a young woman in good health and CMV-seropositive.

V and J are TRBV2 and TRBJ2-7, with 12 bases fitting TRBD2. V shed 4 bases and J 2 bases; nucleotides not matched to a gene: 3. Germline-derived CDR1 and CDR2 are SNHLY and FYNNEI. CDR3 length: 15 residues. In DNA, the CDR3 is TGTGCCAGCAGTGTCGGGACTAGCGGGCCCTACGAGCAGTACTTC. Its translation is CASSVGTSGPYEQYF.

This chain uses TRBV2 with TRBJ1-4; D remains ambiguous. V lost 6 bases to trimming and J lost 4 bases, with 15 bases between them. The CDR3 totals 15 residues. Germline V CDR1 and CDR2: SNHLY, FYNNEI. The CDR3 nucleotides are TGTGCCAGCAGGAAAACAGACGGCAGTAATGAAAAACTGTTTTTT. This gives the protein CASRKTDGSNEKLFF.

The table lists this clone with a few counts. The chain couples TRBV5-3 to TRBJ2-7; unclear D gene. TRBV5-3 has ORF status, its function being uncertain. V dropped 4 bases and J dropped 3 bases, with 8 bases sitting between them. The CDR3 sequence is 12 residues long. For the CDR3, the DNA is TGTGCCAGAAGCATTGAGAGCTACGAGCAGTACTTC. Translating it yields CARSIESYEQYF.

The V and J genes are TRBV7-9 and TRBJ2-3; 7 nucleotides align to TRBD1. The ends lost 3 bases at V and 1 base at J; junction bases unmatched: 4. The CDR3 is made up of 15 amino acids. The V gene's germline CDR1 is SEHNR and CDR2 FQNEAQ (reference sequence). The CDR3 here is CASSFTGDRTDTQYF. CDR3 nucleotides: TGTGCCAGCAGCTTTACAGGGGATCGCACAGATACGCAGTATTTT.

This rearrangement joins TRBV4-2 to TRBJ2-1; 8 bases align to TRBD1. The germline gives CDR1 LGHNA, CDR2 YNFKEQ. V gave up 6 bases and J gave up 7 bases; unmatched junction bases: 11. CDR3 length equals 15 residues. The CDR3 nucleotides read TGTGCCAGCAGAATGTCAGGGGGCGTTATAAATGAGCAGTTCTTC. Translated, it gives CASRMSGGVINEQFF.

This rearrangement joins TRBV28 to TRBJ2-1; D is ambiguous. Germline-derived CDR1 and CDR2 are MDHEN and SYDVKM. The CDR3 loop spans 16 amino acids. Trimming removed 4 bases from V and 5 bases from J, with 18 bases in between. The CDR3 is CASSSPFPSVNNEQFF. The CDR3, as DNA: TGTGCCAGCAGTTCCCCCTTCCCAAGCGTAAACAATGAGCAGTTCTTC.

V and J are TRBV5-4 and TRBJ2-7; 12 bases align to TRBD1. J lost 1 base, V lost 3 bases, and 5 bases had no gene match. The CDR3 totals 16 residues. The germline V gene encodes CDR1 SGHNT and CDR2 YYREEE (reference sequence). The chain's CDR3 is CASSSGQGAGSYEQYF. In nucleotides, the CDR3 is TGTGCCAGCAGCTCGGGACAGGGGGCGGGTTCCTACGAGCAGTACTTC.

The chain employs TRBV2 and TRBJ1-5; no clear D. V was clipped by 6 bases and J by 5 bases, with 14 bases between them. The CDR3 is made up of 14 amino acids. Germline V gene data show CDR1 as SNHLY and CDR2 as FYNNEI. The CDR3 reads CASSLETDYQPQHF. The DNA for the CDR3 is TGTGCCAGCAGCCTTGAGACTGATTATCAGCCCCAGCATTTT.

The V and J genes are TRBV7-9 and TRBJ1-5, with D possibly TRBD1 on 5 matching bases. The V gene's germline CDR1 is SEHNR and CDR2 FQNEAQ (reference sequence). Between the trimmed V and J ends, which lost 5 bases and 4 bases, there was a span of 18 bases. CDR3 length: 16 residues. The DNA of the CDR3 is TGTGCCAGCAGCCCGTACCATGGACAAAAAAATCAGCCCCAGCATTTT. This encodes CASSPYHGQKNQPQHF.

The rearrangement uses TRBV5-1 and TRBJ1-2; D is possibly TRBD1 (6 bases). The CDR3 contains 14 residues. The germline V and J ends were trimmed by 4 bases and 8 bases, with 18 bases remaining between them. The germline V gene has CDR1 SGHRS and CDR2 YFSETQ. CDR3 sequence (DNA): TGCGCCAGCAGCGTTAAAGACAGGTCCGGAGGCTACACCTTC. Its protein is CASSVKDRSGGYTF.

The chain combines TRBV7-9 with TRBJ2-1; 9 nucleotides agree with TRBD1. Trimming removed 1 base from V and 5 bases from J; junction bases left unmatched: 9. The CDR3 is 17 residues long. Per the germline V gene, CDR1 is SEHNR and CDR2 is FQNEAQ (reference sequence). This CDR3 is CASSLGMGQGAHNEQFF. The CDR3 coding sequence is TGTGCCAGCAGCTTAGGGATGGGACAGGGTGCCCACAATGAGCAGTTCTTC.

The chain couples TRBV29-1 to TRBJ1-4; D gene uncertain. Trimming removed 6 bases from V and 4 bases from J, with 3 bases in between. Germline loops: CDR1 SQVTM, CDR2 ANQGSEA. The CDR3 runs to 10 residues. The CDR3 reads CSVYNEKLFF. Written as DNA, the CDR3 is TGCAGCGTCTATAATGAAAAACTGTTTTTT.

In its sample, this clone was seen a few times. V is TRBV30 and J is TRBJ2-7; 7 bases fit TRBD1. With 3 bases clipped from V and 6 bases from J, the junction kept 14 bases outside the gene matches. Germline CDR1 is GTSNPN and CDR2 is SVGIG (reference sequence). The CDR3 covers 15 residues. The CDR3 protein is CAWRGDRRGPPEQYF. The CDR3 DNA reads TGTGCCTGGAGGGGTGACAGAAGGGGGCCCCCCGAGCAGTACTTC.

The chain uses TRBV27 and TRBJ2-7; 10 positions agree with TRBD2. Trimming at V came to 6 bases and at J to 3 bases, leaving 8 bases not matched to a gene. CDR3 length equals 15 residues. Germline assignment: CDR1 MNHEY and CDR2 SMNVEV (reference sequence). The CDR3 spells CASRDRTSGYYEQYF. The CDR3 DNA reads TGTGCCAGCAGAGATAGGACTAGCGGTTACTACGAGCAGTACTTC.

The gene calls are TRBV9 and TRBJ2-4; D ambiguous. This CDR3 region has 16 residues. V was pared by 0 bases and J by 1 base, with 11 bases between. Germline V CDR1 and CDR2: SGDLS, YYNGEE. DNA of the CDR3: TGTGCCAGCAGCGTAGGAGGTGTATCGGCCAAAAACATTCAGTACTTC. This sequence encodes CASSVGGVSAKNIQYF.

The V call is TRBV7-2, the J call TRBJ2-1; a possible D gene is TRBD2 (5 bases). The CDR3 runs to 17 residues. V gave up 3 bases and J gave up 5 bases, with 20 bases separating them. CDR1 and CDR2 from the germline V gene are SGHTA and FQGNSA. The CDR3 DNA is TGTGCCAGCAGCTTTAGAGGAAAACTTGGAGGAAACAATGAGCAGTTCTTC. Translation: CASSFRGKLGGNNEQFF.

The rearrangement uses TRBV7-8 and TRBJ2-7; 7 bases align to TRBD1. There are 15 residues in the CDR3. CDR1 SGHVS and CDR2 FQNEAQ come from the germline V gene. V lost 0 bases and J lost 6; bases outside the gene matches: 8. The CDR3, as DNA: TGTGCCAGCAGCTTAGCTGCCAGGGGGATGACCGAGCAGTACTTC. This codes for CASSLAARGMTEQYF. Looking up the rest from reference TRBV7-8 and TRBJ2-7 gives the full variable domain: GAGVSQSPRYKVAKRGQDVALRCDPISGHVSLFWYQQALGQGPEFLTYFQNEAQLDKSGLPSDRFFAERPEGSVSTLKIQRTQQEDSAVYLCASSLAARGMTEQYFGPGTRLTVT.

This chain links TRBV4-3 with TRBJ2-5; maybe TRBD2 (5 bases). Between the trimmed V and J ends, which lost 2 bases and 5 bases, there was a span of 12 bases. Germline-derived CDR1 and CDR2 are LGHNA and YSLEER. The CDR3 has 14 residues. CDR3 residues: CASSQTMEVETQYF. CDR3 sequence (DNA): TGCGCCAGCAGCCAAACGATGGAGGTTGAGACCCAGTACTTC.

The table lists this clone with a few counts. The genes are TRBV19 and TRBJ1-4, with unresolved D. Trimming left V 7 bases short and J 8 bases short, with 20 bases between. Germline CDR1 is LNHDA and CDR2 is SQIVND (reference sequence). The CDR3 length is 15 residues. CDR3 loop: CASTPGGRTAEKLFF. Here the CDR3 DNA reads TGTGCCAGTACTCCTGGCGGGAGAACAGCGGAAAAACTGTTTTTT.

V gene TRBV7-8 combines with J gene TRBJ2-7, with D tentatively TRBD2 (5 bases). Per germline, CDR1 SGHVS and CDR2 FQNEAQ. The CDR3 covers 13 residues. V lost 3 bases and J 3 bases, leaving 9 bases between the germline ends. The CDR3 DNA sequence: TGTGCCAGCAGCTTCGCCGGGAACTACGAGCAGTACTTC. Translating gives CASSFAGNYEQYF.

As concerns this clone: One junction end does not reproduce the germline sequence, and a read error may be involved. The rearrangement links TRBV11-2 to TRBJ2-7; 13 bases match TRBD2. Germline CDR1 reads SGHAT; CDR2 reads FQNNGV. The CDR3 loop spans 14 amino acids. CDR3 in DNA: TGTGCCAGCAGCTCTCAACGGACTAGCGGGAGAAGGAACTTC. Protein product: CASSSQRTSGRRNF.

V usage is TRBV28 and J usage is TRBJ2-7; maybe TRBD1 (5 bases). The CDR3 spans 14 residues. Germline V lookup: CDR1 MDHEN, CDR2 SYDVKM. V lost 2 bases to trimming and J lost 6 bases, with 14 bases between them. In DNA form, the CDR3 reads TGTGCCAGCAGTTTACGAAGGGGCAGTACCGAGCAGTACTTC. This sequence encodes CASSLRRGSTEQYF.

The CDR3: CASRGLAGEADTQYF. The DNA for the CDR3 is TGTGCCAGCAGGGGACTAGCGGGAGAGGCAGATACGCAGTATTTT. J is TRBJ2-3 and V is TRBV4-2, with 14 bases fitting TRBD2. Germline CDR1 is LGHNA and CDR2 is YNFKEQ. The length of the CDR3 is 15 residues. Trimming cost V 6 bases and J 4 bases; bases outside gene matches: 3.

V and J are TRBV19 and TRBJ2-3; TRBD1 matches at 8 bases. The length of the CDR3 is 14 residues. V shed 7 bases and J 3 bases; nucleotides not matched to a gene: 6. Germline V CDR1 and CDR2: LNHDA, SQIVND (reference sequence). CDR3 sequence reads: CASTRRTGTDTQYF. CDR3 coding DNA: TGTGCCAGTACCCGCCGGACAGGGACAGATACGCAGTATTTT.

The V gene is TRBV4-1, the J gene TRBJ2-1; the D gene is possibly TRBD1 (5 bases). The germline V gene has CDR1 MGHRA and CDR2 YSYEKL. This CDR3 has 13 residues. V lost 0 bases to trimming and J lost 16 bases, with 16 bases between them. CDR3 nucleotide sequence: TGCGCCAGCAGCCAAGACAAAAGTAGGGGCGGATTCTTC. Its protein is CASSQDKSRGGFF.

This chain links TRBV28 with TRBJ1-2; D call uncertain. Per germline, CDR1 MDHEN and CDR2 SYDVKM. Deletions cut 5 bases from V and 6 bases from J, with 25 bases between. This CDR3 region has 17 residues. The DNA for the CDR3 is TGTGCCAGCAGTCCGTTCTCCGTTCCTACACAGTTTCATGGCTACACCTTC. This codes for CASSPFSVPTQFHGYTF.

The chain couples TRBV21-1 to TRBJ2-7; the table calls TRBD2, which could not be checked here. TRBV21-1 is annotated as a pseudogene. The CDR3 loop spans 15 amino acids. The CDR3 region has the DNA TGTGCCAGCAGATTTTCTAGCGGGAGTTTCCACGAGCAGTACTTC. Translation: CASRFSSGSFHEQYF.